The clone carrying this T cell receptor (beta chain) has ten or more counts. Time point specified: persistent/refractory GD, antithyroid drugs over 5 years with positive TRAb. PBMCs were the source of the RNA used for TCR sequencing. It was American Thyroid Association guidelines that determined Graves' disease diagnosis. The germline V gene encodes CDR1 MNHNS and CDR2 SASEGT. The CDR3 loop spans 12 amino acids. V lost 8 bases to trimming and J lost 1 base, with 9 bases between them. Arm-PCR with iRepertoire HTBI primers amplified the CDR3 regions for these TCR beta libraries. Per the authors' pipeline: Detected in the samples were some 68 TRBV and 14 TRBJ segments. TCRdb fed the multiplex PCR reads into MiXCR, producing one record per CDR3 protein. The V and J calls, along with clone size, are taken from TCRdb and not from the paper's own processing. The repertoire holds over 300,000 distinct CDR3 sequences, with around a fifth as singletons.

The source of the sample is a study of regulatory T cells in long-lasting Graves disease. Sequences were derived from peripheral blood mononuclear cells (PBMCs), sampled when the disease was refractory, from a patient treated with antithyroid drugs. The receptor was derived from a female donor with Graves disease. This chain links TRBV6-1 with TRBJ2-7; D ambiguous. The CDR3 loop is CASPRRSYEQYF. The CDR3 DNA reads as TGTGCCAGCCCGAGGCGGTCCTACGAGCAGTACTTC.